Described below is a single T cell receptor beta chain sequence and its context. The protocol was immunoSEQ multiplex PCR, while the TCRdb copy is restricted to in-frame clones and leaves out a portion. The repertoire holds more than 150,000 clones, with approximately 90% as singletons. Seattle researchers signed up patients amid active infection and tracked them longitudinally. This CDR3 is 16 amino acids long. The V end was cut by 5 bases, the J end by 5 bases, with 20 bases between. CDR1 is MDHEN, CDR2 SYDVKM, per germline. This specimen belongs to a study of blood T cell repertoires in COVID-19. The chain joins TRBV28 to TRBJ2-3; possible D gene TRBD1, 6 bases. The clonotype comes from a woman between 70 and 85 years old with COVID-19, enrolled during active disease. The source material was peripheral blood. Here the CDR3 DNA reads TGTGCCAGCAGTGCCCTCTCCACAGGGTTCCGAGATACGCAGTATTTT. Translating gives CASSALSTGFRDTQYF.